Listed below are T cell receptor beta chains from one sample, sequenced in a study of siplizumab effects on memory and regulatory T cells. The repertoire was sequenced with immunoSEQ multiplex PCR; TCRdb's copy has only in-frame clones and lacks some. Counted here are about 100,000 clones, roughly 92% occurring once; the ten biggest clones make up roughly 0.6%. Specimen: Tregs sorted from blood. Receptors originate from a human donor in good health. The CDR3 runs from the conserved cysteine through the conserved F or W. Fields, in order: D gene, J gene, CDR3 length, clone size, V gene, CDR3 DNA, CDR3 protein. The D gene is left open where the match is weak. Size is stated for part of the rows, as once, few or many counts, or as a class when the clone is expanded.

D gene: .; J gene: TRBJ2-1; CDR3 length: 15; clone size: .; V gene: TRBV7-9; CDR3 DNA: TGTGCCAGCACCCCAACCGGCCAGACGGGGAGCGAGCAGTTCTTC; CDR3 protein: CASTPTGQTGSEQFF
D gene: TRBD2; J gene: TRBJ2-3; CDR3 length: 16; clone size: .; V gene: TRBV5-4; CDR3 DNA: TGTGCCAGCAGATCTGGACTAGCGGAGGTCACAGATACGCAGTATTTT; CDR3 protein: CASRSGLAEVTDTQYF
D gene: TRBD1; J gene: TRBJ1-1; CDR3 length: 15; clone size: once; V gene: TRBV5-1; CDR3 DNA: TGCGCCAGCAGCTTGTCTGGGACAGGGTTCACTGAAGCTTTCTTT; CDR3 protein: CASSLSGTGFTEAFF
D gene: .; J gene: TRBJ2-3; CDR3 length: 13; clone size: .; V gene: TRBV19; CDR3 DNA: TGTGCCACCTCGACAGGTTCGGCAGATACGCAGTATTTT; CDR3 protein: CATSTGSADTQYF
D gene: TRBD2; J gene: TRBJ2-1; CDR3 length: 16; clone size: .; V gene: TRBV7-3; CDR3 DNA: TGTGCCAGCAGCCCTTATTGGACTAGCTCCTACAATGAGCAGTTCTTC; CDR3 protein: CASSPYWTSSYNEQFF
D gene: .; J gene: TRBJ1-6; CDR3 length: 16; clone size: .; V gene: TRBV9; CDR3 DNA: TGTGCCAGCAGCGCATCCCCTTCGGGAGCAAATTCACCCCTCCACTTT; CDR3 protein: CASSASPSGANSPLHF
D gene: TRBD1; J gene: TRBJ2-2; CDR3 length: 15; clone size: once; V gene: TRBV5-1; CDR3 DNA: TGCGCCAGCAGCTCCCGACAGGGGGCCACCGGGGAGCTGTTTTTT; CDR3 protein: CASSSRQGATGELFF
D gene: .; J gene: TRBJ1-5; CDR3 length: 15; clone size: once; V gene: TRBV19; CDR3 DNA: TGTGCCAGTAGTATAGACAGGGCGGGTAATCAGCCCCAGCATTTT; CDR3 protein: CASSIDRAGNQPQHF
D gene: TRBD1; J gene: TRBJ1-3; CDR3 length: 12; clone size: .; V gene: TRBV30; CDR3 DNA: TGTGCCGAGGGGGACAGGGGAAACACCATATATTTT; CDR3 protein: CAEGDRGNTIYF
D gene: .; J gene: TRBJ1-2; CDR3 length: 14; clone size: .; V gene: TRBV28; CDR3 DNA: TGTGCCAGCAGTTTCCCACTCCGATTCTATGGCTACACCTTC; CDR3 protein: CASSFPLRFYGYTF
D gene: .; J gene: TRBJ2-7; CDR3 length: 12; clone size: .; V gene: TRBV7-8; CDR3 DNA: TGTGCCAGCAGCTTAGACCAGTACGAGCAGTACTTC; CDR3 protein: CASSLDQYEQYF
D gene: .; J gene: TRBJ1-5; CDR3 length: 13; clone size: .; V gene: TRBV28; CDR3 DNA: TGTGCCAGCAGTTTAATTGGGGGGGGGCCCCAGCATTTT; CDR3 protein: CASSLIGGGPQHF
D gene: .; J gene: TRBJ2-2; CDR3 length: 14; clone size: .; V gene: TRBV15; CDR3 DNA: TGTGCCACCAGCAGAGTAGTACGGGAAGGGGAGCTGTTTTTT; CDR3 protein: CATSRVVREGELFF
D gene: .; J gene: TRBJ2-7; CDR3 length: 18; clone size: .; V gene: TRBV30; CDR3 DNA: TGTGCCCGGAGTGGTTACCTACGTCGGACGGGGCCTTCATACGAGCAGTACTTC; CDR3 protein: CARSGYLRRTGPSYEQYF
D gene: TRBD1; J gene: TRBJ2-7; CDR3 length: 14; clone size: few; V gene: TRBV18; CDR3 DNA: TGTGCCAGCTCACCTGGGACAGGGTTATACGAGCAGTACTTC; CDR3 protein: CASSPGTGLYEQYF
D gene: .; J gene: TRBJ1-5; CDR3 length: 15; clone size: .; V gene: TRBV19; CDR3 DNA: TGTGCCAGTAGTATAGTTATAAGAGGCGGGCGAAGGCAGCATTTT; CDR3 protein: CASSIVIRGGRRQHF
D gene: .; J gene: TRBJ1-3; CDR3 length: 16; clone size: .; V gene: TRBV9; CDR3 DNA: TGTGCCAGCAGCGTAGGTGGGCGGACCTCTGGAAACACCATATATTTT; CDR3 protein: CASSVGGRTSGNTIYF
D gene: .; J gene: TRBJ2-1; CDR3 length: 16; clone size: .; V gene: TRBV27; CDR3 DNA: TGTGCCAGCAGTACCTTTTGGGGGTGGTCCTACAATGAGCAGTTCTTC; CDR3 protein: CASSTFWGWSYNEQFF
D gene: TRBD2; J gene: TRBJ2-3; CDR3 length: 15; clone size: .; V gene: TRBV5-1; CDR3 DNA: TGCGCCAGCAGCTTAACTAGCGGGAGGGCCAATACGCAGTATTTT; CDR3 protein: CASSLTSGRANTQYF
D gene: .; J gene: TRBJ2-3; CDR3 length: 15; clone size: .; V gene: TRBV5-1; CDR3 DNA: TGCGCCAGCAGCTTGGCGCCGGAGCGCACAGATACGCAGTATTTT; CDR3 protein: CASSLAPERTDTQYF
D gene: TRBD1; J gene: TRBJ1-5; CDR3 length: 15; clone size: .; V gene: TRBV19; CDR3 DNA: TGTGCCAGTAATGCGAGGACAGGGGTAAATCAGCCCCAGCATTTT; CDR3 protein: CASNARTGVNQPQHF
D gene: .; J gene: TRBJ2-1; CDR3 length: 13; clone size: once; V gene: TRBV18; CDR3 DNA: TGTGCCAGCTCACCGAGCTCCTACAATGAGCAGTTCTTC; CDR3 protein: CASSPSSYNEQFF
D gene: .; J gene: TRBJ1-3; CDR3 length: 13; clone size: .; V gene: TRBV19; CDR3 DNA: TGTGCCAGTAGGCCGACAGGCGGAAACACCATATATTTT; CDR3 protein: CASRPTGGNTIYF